This TCR beta chain was captured in a study of CXCR3-negative and CXCR3-positive naive CD8 T cells. CDR3 length: 12 residues. The germline V gene encodes CDR1 SGDLS and CDR2 YYNGEE. Naive CD8+ T cells showed CD45RO-CCR7+CD27+CD95-. On this clonotype: Its target is unknown.

Each TRB cDNA library was prepared by 5' RACE (with UMI labels). TCRdb re-called the 5' RACE reads, yielding one record per CDR3 amino acid sequence without DNA. This specimen shows around 81,000 distinct CDR3 sequences; the ten leading clones hold roughly 1.5%. Study-wide findings and caveats: Similar TRBV-TRBJ usage characterized naive CXCR3-negative and CXCR3-positive cells; memory cells differed.

This chain joins TRBV9 and TRBJ2-1. Material: naive CXCR3- CD8+ T cells from blood. Subset defined: CD45RO-CCR7+CD27+CD95- naive CD8+ T cells lacking CXCR3 (TNR3-). The TCR comes from a human donor in good health. Some clones in this sample may be carry-over from other donors' samples. The CDR3 region is CASSVVPSEQFF.